This entry concerns a single T cell receptor (beta chain). A quantity of about 0.5 to 1 ug RNA underwent reverse transcription using random hexamers. MiXCR, applied by TCRdb to the immunoSEQ multiplex PCR reads, yields one record per CDR3 protein. Seen here are about 210,000 distinct CDR3 sequences, approximately 95% observed once, and the top ten hold about 0.1%. This sample was included in a study of CD8 T cells in Susac syndrome. This CDR3 has 15 residues. The V gene lost 2 bases and the J gene lost 3 bases, with 14 bases spanning the gap. Germline values: CDR1 DFQATT, CDR2 SNEGSKA (reference sequence).

The sequencing input was CD4+ T cells from PBMCs. The sequence was obtained from a human donor in good health. This chain connects TRBV20-1 to TRBJ2-1; tentative D call: TRBD2 (5 bases). The CDR3 protein is CSARKKAGVYNEQFF. The CDR3 DNA sequence: TGCAGTGCTAGAAAGAAGGCGGGCGTCTACAATGAGCAGTTCTTC.